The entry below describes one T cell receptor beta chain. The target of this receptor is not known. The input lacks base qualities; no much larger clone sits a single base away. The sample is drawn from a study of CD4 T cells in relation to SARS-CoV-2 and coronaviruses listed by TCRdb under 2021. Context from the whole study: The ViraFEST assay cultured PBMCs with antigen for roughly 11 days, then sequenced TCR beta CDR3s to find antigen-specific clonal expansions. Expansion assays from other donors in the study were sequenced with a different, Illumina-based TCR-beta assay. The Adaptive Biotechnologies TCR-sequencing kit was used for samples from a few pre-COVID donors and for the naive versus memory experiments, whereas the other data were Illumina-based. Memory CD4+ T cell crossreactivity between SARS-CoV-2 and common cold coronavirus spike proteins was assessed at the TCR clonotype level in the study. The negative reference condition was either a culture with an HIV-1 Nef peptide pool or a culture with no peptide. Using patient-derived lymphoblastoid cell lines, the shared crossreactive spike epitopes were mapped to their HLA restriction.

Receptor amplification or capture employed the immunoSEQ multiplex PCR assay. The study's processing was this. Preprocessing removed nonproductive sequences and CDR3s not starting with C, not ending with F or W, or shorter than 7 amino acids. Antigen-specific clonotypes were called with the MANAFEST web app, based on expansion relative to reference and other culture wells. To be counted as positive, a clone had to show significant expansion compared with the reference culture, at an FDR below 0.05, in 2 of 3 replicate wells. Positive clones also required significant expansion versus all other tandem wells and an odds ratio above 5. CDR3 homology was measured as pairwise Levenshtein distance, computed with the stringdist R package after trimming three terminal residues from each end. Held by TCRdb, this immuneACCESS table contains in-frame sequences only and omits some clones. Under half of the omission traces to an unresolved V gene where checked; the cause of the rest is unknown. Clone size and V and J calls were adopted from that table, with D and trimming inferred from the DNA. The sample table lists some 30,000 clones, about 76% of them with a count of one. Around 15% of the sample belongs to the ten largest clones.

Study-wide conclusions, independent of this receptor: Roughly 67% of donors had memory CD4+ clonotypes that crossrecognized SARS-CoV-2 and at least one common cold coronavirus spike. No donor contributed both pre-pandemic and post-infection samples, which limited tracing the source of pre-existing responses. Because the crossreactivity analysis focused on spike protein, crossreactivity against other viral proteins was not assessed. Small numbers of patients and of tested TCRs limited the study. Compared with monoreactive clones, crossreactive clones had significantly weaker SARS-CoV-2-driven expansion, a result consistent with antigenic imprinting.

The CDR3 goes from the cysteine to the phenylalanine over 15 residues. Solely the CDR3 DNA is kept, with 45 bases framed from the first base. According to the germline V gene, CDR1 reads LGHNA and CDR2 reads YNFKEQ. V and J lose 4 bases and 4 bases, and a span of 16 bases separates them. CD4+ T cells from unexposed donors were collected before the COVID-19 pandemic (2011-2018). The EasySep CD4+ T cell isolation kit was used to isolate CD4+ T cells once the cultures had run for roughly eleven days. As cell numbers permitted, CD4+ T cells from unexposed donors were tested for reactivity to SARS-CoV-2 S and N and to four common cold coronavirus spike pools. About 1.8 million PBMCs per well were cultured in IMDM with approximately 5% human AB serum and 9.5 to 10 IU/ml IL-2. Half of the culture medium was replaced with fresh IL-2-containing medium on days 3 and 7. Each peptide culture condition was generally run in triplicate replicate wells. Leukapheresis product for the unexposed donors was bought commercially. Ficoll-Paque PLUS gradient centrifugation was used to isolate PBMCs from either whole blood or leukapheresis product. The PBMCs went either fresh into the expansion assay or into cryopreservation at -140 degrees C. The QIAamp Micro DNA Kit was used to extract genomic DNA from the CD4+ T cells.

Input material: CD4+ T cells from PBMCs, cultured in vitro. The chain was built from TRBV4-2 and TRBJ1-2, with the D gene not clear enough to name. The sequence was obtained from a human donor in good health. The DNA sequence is TGTGCCAGCAGCCCCTATAGCGGGGAAATCTATGGCTACACCTTC. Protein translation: CASSPYSGEIYGYTF.